This entry describes one TCR beta chain. What it recognizes is unknown. This entry is derived from a study of T-cell memory formation after mild COVID-19. Study-wide context: TCR clusters largely stayed donor specific.

The length of the CDR3 is 16 residues. V lost 6 bases and J lost 3, with 15 bases in between. TCR alpha and TCR beta cDNA libraries carrying sample barcodes and UMIs came from 5'RACE with constant-segment primers. TCRdb re-called the 5' RACE reads through MiXCR, storing one row per CDR3 protein. The repertoire holds roughly 610,000 distinct CDR3 sequences, with about 18% as singletons. Findings and caveats of the study: Contracting clones from day 15 to 85 showed balanced CD4/CD8; later expanders favored CD4+. Contracting CD4+ clones sat mainly in CM and EM; CD8+ in EMRA.

Sequencing used PBMCs or a T cell subset sorted from them (not recorded which). The clonotype originates from an adult woman who had mild COVID-19 (a few samples of this study predate the infection). Cell type and time point are not known. The chain has TRBV12-3 or TRBV12-4 and TRBJ1-6; maybe TRBD1 (5 bases). CDR3 bases: TGTGCCAGCAGATTGGCGGGGGAACACTATAATTCACCCCTCCACTTT. Protein: CASRLAGEHYNSPLHF.